Below are 16 T cell receptor beta chains sequenced from a single sample in a study of Tregs in tolerant kidney transplant recipients. Related graft donors supplied nonmyeloablative bone marrow transplants, and mixed chimerism was transient. Here immunoSEQ multiplex PCR was the method, and the copy in TCRdb shows in-frame clones only, minus some. The table records approximately 81,000 clones, 90% to 95% of them present only once. The sequences come from CD4+ T cells from blood (PBMCs), collected 24 months after the transplant. These receptors were collected from a human patient who received a combined kidney and bone marrow transplant. Part of the T cells may come from the graft donor.

The V and J genes are TRBV4-2 and TRBJ2-5; no firm D call. This CDR3 is 12 amino acids long. Germline V CDR1 and CDR2: LGHNA, YNFKEQ. Trimming left V 2 bases short and J 5 bases short, with 6 bases between. CDR3 in DNA: TGTGCCAGCAGCCAACCCGAGGAGACCCAGTACTTC. The encoded protein is CASSQPEETQYF.

This clone appeared once. The genes are TRBV4-1 and TRBJ2-3, with D tentatively TRBD1 (6 bases). Germline CDR1 is MGHRA and CDR2 is YSYEKL. V lost 4 bases, J lost 4 bases, and 15 bases lay in between. The CDR3 contains 15 residues. As DNA, the CDR3 is TGCGCCAGCAGCCGAACAGGGTTTCCATCAGATACGCAGTATTTT. This sequence encodes CASSRTGFPSDTQYF.

V is TRBV14 and J is TRBJ1-2; maybe TRBD1 (6 bases). Trimming pared 4 bases from V and 8 bases from J, leaving 17 bases between. This CDR3 is 14 amino acids long. Germline assignment: CDR1 SGHDN and CDR2 FVKESK. The CDR3 nucleotides read TGTGCCAGCAGCCGTCAACAGGGATCCGGAGGCTACACCTTC. Residues: CASSRQQGSGGYTF.

The chain has TRBV7-9 and TRBJ1-1; the D is unclear. Germline-derived CDR1 and CDR2 are SEHNR and FQNEAQ (reference sequence). This CDR3 has 14 residues. Trimming took 1 base from V and 2 from J, leaving 8 bases between them. CDR3 sequence: CASSLVAVNTEAFF. The CDR3 coding sequence is TGTGCCAGCAGCTTAGTAGCGGTTAACACTGAAGCTTTCTTT.

This chain links TRBV5-1 with TRBJ2-1; 13 bases fit TRBD2. Germline V gives CDR1 SGHRS, CDR2 YFSETQ. The CDR3 is made up of 15 amino acids. J lost 14 bases, V lost 0 bases, and 8 bases had no gene match. The CDR3, as DNA: TGCGCCAGCAGCTTGGGTGGACTAGCGGGGGTCCTGAAGTTCTTC. It specifies CASSLGGLAGVLKFF.

In this sample, this clone turned up a few times. The V and J genes are TRBV19 and TRBJ2-3; D unclear. V was cut by 0 bases and J by 3 bases, with 4 bases left in between. Germline CDR1 reads LNHDA; CDR2 reads SQIVND (reference sequence). The CDR3 consists of 13 residues. In nucleotides, the CDR3 is TGTGCCAGTAGTATAGACCGGACAGATACGCAGTATTTT. Protein: CASSIDRTDTQYF.

About this clone itself: Other nucleotide sequences from this sample produce the same CDR3. The chain joins TRBV5-6 to TRBJ2-3; tentatively, D is TRBD2 (5 bases). With 1 base removed from V and 0 bases from J, the gap between germline ends came to 9 bases. CDR1 and CDR2 (germline): SGHDT, YYEEEE. This CDR3 has 15 amino acids. DNA of the CDR3: TGTGCCAGCAGCTTGTTGCAGCGGAGCACAGATACGCAGTATTTT. Amino acids: CASSLLQRSTDTQYF.

The rearrangement joins TRBV7-3 to TRBJ2-1, with D perhaps matching TRBD2 (6 bases). Per germline, CDR1 SGHTA and CDR2 FQGTGA. Between the trimmed V and J ends, which lost 5 bases and 10 bases, there was a span of 18 bases. There are 14 residues in the CDR3. This chain's CDR3 is CASSPPGETQEQFF. In nucleotides, the CDR3 is TGTGCCAGCAGCCCCCCGGGAGAGACACAGGAGCAGTTCTTC.

This rearrangement joins TRBV29-1 to TRBJ2-1, with D possibly TRBD1 on 6 matching bases. V lost 6 bases and J 0 bases, leaving 12 bases between the germline ends. There are 14 residues in the CDR3. From germline, CDR1 is SQVTM and CDR2 ANQGSEA. CDR3 region: CSVDTGSSYNEQFF. CDR3 coding DNA: TGCAGCGTGGATACAGGGTCCTCCTACAATGAGCAGTTCTTC.

The V gene is TRBV5-1, the J gene TRBJ2-3; possible D gene TRBD2, 6 bases. The CDR3 is made up of 17 amino acids. Germline CDR1 is SGHRS and CDR2 is YFSETQ. The V and J ends lost 0 bases and 1 base respectively, with 15 bases between them. The DNA of the CDR3 is TGCGCCAGCAGCTTGGGGTCCGGGGTAGCGGGCACAGATACGCAGTATTTT. Protein: CASSLGSGVAGTDTQYF. Variable domain in full (rest from reference TRBV5-1 and TRBJ2-3): KAGVTQTPRYLIKTRGQQVTLSCSPISGHRSVSWYQQTPGQGLQFLFEYFSETQRNKGNFPGRFSGRQFSNSRSEMNVSTLELGDSALYLCASSLGSGVAGTDTQYFGPGTRLTVL.

The gene calls are TRBV4-3 and TRBJ1-2; the match to TRBD1 covers 8 bases. The ends lost 0 bases at V and 8 bases at J; junction bases unmatched: 8. Germline CDR1 LGHNA, CDR2 YSLEER. This CDR3 is built from 15 residues. The CDR3 DNA follows: TGCGCCAGCAGCCAAGATCGAGGACAGGGTCTAGGCTACACCTTC. Protein product: CASSQDRGQGLGYTF.

The chain has TRBV7-2 and TRBJ1-5; D is uncertain. Trimming left V 2 bases short and J 2 bases short, with 10 bases between. The CDR3 has 15 amino acids. CDR1 and CDR2 (germline): SGHTA, FQGNSA. In DNA, the CDR3 is TGTGCCAGCAGCTTATATGGCGGGGGCAATCAGCCCCAGCATTTT. Protein: CASSLYGGGNQPQHF.

V usage is TRBV15 and J usage is TRBJ2-3; 8 bases match TRBD2. The V and J ends lost 5 bases and 1 base, in that order; junction bases with no gene match: 8. The CDR3 loop spans 16 amino acids. Germline CDR1 is LNHNV and CDR2 is YYDKDF (reference sequence). For the CDR3, the DNA is TGTGCCACCAGCTCCGCCCGGGAGGGGGGCACAGATACGCAGTATTTT. Protein product: CATSSAREGGTDTQYF.

The chain couples TRBV7-6 to TRBJ1-5; a weak D match, TRBD1 (6 bases). V lost 0 bases and J 6 bases, leaving 12 bases between the germline ends. In germline, CDR1 is SGHVS, CDR2 FNYEAQ. The CDR3 extends over 15 amino acids. The chain's CDR3 is CASSLAAGGGQPQHF. The CDR3 coding sequence is TGTGCCAGCAGCTTAGCGGCGGGGGGCGGTCAGCCCCAGCATTTT.

V usage is TRBV4-3 and J usage is TRBJ2-5, with 9 bases identical to TRBD2. The CDR3 runs 17 residues. CDR1 is LGHNA and CDR2 is YSLEER in the germline V gene. V lost 1 base, J lost 2 bases, and 8 bases stayed unmatched. The CDR3: CASSQVSPSGAQETQYF. CDR3 nucleotide sequence: TGCGCCAGCAGCCAAGTTAGTCCTAGCGGGGCTCAAGAGACCCAGTACTTC.

The V call is TRBV4-1, the J call TRBJ2-7; 13 bases align to TRBD2. The CDR3 length is 17 residues. Germline-derived CDR1 and CDR2 are MGHRA and YSYEKL. V lost 2 bases to trimming and J lost 4 bases; unmatched junction nucleotides: 8. DNA for the CDR3: TGCGCCAGCAGCCAATATACTAGCGGGAGGGAAATGTACGAGCAGTACTTC. As protein: CASSQYTSGREMYEQYF.